This TCR beta chain comes out of a study of shared clonotypes between healthy human individuals. Study overall: The donor group consisted of a couple of women and a few men, aged 18 to 49. For every donor, three CD4 naive, three CD4 memory, two CD8 naive and one CD8 memory plates were used.

The germline V gene has CDR1 LGHNA and CDR2 YNFKEQ. This CDR3 region has 15 residues. In the authors' methods: Owing to the provision of junction-only sequences devoid of quality scores by immunoSEQ, filtering differed. Assay: immunoSEQ multiplex PCR; the TCRdb copy retains only in-frame clones and omits some. V and J calls and clone size are as listed in that table; D and trimming were resolved from the DNA. Here the sample spans some 100,000 clones, around 65% being singletons. On this clone: Its antigen is as yet unknown. This likely stems from a read error, as it lies one base from a far larger clone.

Study-wide results and caveats: Sampling covered nothing but blood. Tissue TCR repertoires likely differ from those found in blood.

The chain uses TRBV4-2 and TRBJ2-1; perhaps D is TRBD1 or TRBD2 (5 bases each). Sequencing was carried out using memory CD8+ T cells sorted from blood. Subset meaning: CD45RO+ cells pooled with CCR7-negative TemRA cells. The clonotype comes from a woman aged 25 to 39 in good health. CDR3 sequence (DNA): TGTGTCAGCAGCCAAGATCGGGGCAGAATTACTGAGCAGTTCTTC. Amino acids: CVSSQDRGRITEQFF.